A single sample gave rise to the 14 T cell receptor beta chains below, sequenced in a study of cytotoxic CD8 clonotypes in ibrutinib-treated CLL. Generated by immunoSEQ multiplex PCR, the TCRdb table keeps only in-frame clones and is missing some. The repertoire consists of around 330,000 clones, with over 55% occurring once and the leading ten covering 6.3%. Specimen: PBMCs, collected after 36 months of ibrutinib treatment. Receptors were obtained from a human donor with chronic lymphocytic leukemia.

This clone was counted a single time. This chain links TRBV4-1 with TRBJ2-5; unclear D gene. Germline V gene lookup returns CDR1 MGHRA and CDR2 YSYEKL. This CDR3 region has 13 residues. V was shortened by 4 bases and J by 2 bases, with 8 bases between the two germline ends. The CDR3 DNA sequence: TGCGCCAGCAGCCGATACAATCAAGAGACCCAGTACTTC. Protein: CASSRYNQETQYF.

V usage is TRBV5-1 and J usage is TRBJ2-3; 10 bases align to TRBD1. This CDR3 spans 16 amino acids. The V segment lost 1 base and the J segment 4 bases; nucleotides outside the gene matches: 6. Germline values: CDR1 SGHRS, CDR2 YFSETQ. CDR3 protein: CASSLYGTGAPDTQYF. CDR3 nucleotide sequence: TGCGCCAGCAGCTTGTACGGGACAGGGGCTCCAGATACGCAGTATTTT.

This rearrangement joins TRBV29-1 to TRBJ2-1; TRBD2 agrees at 15 bases. CDR1 and CDR2 from the germline V gene are SQVTM and ANQGSEA. The length of the CDR3 is 17 residues. V lost 7 bases and J lost 9; bases outside the gene matches: 16. CDR3 protein: CSAYFTWTSGGAGEQFF. CDR3 DNA: TGCAGCGCCTATTTCACCTGGACTAGCGGGGGGGCCGGTGAGCAGTTCTTC.

The chain links TRBV27 to TRBJ2-3; 10 nucleotides line up with TRBD2. After removal of 6 bases from V and 4 bases from J, the junction contained 4 bases not matched to a gene. Per the germline V gene, CDR1 is MNHEY and CDR2 is SMNVEV (reference sequence). CDR3 length equals 14 residues. CDR3 sequence: CASSEAGGPDTQYF. CDR3 nucleotides: TGTGCCAGCAGCGAAGCGGGAGGGCCAGATACGCAGTATTTT.

The chain couples TRBV13 to TRBJ2-4, with 9 bases that match TRBD2. This CDR3 is built from 14 residues. The V gene's germline CDR1 is PRHDT and CDR2 FYEKMQ (reference sequence). V dropped 1 base and J dropped 6; count of bases not matched to a gene: 1. CDR3 amino acids: CASSLEGLANIQYF. The CDR3 DNA sequence: TGTGCCAGCAGCTTAGAGGGACTAGCAAACATTCAGTACTTC. The full variable domain, in which reference TRBV13 and TRBJ2-4 provide the parts outside the CDR3, is AAGVIQSPRHLIKEKRETATLKCYPIPRHDTVYWYQQGPGQDPQFLISFYEKMQSDKGSIPDRFSAQQFSDYHSELNMSSLELGDSALYFCASSLEGLANIQYFGAGTRLSVL.

The chain combines TRBV9 with TRBJ2-2, with 8 bases lining up with TRBD2. Germline assignment: CDR1 SGDLS and CDR2 YYNGEE. The CDR3 contains 18 residues. Unmatched junction bases numbered 12, after V lost 4 bases and J lost 1 base. CDR3 nucleotide sequence: TGTGCCAGCAGCTTCAACGTAGCGGGGAGGGAGAACACCGGGGAGCTGTTTTTT. As protein: CASSFNVAGRENTGELFF.

The chain joins TRBV4-3 to TRBJ1-2, with D unclear. Trimming left V 0 bases short and J 5 bases short, with 10 bases between. CDR3 length: 14 residues. Looked up from germline, CDR1 is LGHNA and CDR2 is YSLEER. Written as DNA, the CDR3 is TGCGCCAGCAGCCAAGATTTCGGACTGTATGGCTACACCTTC. Translated: CASSQDFGLYGYTF.

Details on this clone: The sample has other DNA sequences that encode this CDR3 too. The chain couples TRBV7-2 to TRBJ2-5; 8 positions agree with TRBD1. This CDR3 is built from 13 residues. The ends lost 1 base at V and 5 bases at J; junction bases unmatched: 0. Germline V CDR1 and CDR2: SGHTA, FQGNSA. This CDR3 reads CASSLGQGETQYF. CDR3 bases: TGTGCCAGCAGCTTAGGACAGGGGGAGACCCAGTACTTC.

The chain couples TRBV6-4 to TRBJ1-4; unclear D gene. Between the trimmed V and J ends, which lost 3 bases and 0 bases, there was a span of 11 bases. Germline CDR1 is MRHNA and CDR2 is SNTAGT. The CDR3 contains 16 residues. CDR3 sequence: CASSDCEAATNEKLFF. The CDR3 DNA follows: TGTGCCAGCAGTGATTGTGAAGCTGCAACTAATGAAAAACTGTTTTTT.

The chain employs TRBV6-5 and TRBJ2-6; D may be TRBD2 (5 bases). Per the germline V gene, CDR1 is MNHEY and CDR2 is SVGAGI. Trimming pared 7 bases from V and 0 bases from J, leaving 7 bases between. The CDR3 contains 14 residues. The CDR3 region has the DNA TGTGCCAGCACCCGGGACTCTGGGGCCAACGTCCTGACTTTC. Residues: CASTRDSGANVLTF.

This clone was detected only a few times. The genes are TRBV5-8 and TRBJ2-2, with D unclear. Germline lookup yields CDR1 SGHTS and CDR2 YDEGEE. Trimming removed 3 bases at V and 2 bases at J, with 8 bases between. The CDR3 covers 14 residues. In nucleotides, the CDR3 is TGTGCCAGCAGCTCAGATTTTAACACCGGGGAGCTGTTTTTT. Residues: CASSSDFNTGELFF.

This chain connects TRBV28 to TRBJ1-5; no clear D. The germline V gene encodes CDR1 MDHEN and CDR2 SYDVKM. This CDR3 has 13 residues. V lost 2 bases to trimming and J lost 6 bases, with 8 bases between them. CDR3 nucleotide sequence: TGTGCCAGCAGTTTAGGATCGGGTCAGCCCCAGCATTTT. It yields the protein CASSLGSGQPQHF.

In this sample, this clone turned up a few times. The V call is TRBV6-6, the J call TRBJ2-7; 10 nucleotides match TRBD1. Per the germline V gene, CDR1 is MNHNY and CDR2 is SVGAGI (reference sequence). This CDR3 comprises 15 residues. V trimming: 5 bases; J trimming: 1 base; junction bases outside the gene matches: 5. The CDR3 nucleotides read TGTGCCAGCAGTCGACAGGGGGCGAGGTCCTACGAGCAGTACTTC. Protein sequence: CASSRQGARSYEQYF.

The V gene is TRBV21-1, the J gene TRBJ2-3; TRBD2 reflects the table's D call only, with no check against the DNA. TRBV21-1 is designated a pseudogene. The CDR3 is 18 residues long. CDR3 amino acids: CASSKVRGGGRSTDTQYF. CDR3 nucleotides: TGTGCCAGCAGCAAAGTTAGAGGAGGCGGCAGAAGCACAGATACGCAGTATTTT.